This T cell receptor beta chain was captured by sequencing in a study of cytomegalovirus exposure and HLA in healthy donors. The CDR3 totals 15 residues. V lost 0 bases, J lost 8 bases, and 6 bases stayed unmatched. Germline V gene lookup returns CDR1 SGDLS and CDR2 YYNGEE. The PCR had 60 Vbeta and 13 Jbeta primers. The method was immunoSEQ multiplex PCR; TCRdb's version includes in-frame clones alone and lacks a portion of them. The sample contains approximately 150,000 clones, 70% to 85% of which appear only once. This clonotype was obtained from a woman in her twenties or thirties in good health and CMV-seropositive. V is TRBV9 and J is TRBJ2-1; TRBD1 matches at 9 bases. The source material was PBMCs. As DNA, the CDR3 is TGTGCCAGCAGCGTAGGGGGGACAGGGTCCGATGAGCAGTTCTTC. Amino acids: CASSVGGTGSDEQFF.